The 30 T cell receptor beta chains listed next were all sequenced from one sample in a study of blood T cells in healthy people across ages. Primed by a sample-barcoded 5' primer and a J-beta primer mix, a second PCR proceeded for about 7 to 11 cycles. TCRdb fed the 5' RACE reads into MiXCR, producing one record per CDR3 protein. The table shows just over 1 million distinct CDR3 sequences, with less than 50% occurring only once. Sequences were obtained from blood. All receptors derive from a woman in her sixties in good health.

The CDR3: CATSRDRLVLGEQFF. CDR3 sequence (DNA): TGTGCCACCAGCAGAGATCGACTAGTTCTTGGTGAGCAGTTCTTC. The chain joins TRBV15 to TRBJ2-1; D may be TRBD2 (6 bases). Trimming shortened V by 0 bases and J by 9 bases, and 15 bases separated the two germline ends. Germline CDR1 LNHNV, CDR2 YYDKDF (reference sequence). There are 15 residues in the CDR3.

The sample holds a few counts of this clonotype. V and J are TRBV7-2 and TRBJ2-5; the D is unclear. Looked up from germline, CDR1 is SGHTA and CDR2 is FQGNSA. V gave up 3 bases and J gave up 1 base, with 12 bases separating them. The CDR3 is made up of 15 amino acids. The CDR3 loop is CASSLWGRVQETQYF. The CDR3 region has the DNA TGTGCCAGCAGCTTGTGGGGTCGGGTCCAAGAGACCCAGTACTTC.

The chain employs TRBV4-2 and TRBJ2-2; TRBD1 matches at 8 bases. V shed 0 bases and J 7 bases; nucleotides not matched to a gene: 4. Germline V CDR1 and CDR2: LGHNA, YNFKEQ. The CDR3 totals 15 residues. Written as DNA, the CDR3 is TGTGCCAGCAGCCAAGACGACAGGGGAAACGGGGAGCTGTTTTTT. Residues: CASSQDDRGNGELFF.

This chain connects TRBV7-2 to TRBJ2-3; D is possibly TRBD1 or TRBD2 (5 bases each). Germline V gene data show CDR1 as SGHTA and CDR2 as FQGNSA. V lost 7 bases and J lost 3, with 11 bases in between. The CDR3 is made up of 13 amino acids. The DNA of the CDR3 is TGTGCCAGCAACCGTGAGGGGACAGATACGCAGTATTTT. It codes for CASNREGTDTQYF.

In the case of this clonotype: Sequence at one end of the junction differs from germline and may be a read error. This rearrangement joins TRBV6-6 to TRBJ2-1, with D tentatively TRBD2 (6 bases). The CDR3 loop spans 16 amino acids. CDR1 is MNHNY, CDR2 SVGAGI, per germline (reference sequence). The CDR3 bases are TGTGCCAGCAGTTACTCGACTAGAGTCAGGTACAATGGGCAGTTCTTC. Translated: CASSYSTRVRYNGQFF.

Only a few counts were recorded for this clonotype. The chain has TRBV28 and TRBJ2-1, with 15 bases lining up with TRBD2. Losses at the gene ends were 6 bases for V and 8 bases for J; bases not matched to a gene: 5. This CDR3 has 15 amino acids. The germline CDR1 and CDR2 sequences are MDHEN and SYDVKM. CDR3 nucleotides: TGTGCCAGCAGCCTACGGACTAGCGGGAGGGATGAGCAGTTCTTC. Its protein is CASSLRTSGRDEQFF. Based on the CDR3 plus reference TRBV28 and TRBJ2-1, the full variable domain is DVKVTQSSRYLVKRTGEKVFLECVQDMDHENMFWYRQDPGLGLRLIYFSYDVKMKEKGDIPEGYSVSREKKERFSLILESASTNQTSMYLCASSLRTSGRDEQFFGPGTRLTVL.

This clonotype was detected only a few times. The chain links TRBV11-2 to TRBJ2-7; D possibly corresponds to TRBD2 (6 bases). Trimming cost V 5 bases and J 0 bases, with 17 bases left between them. Germline CDR1 and CDR2: SGHAT and FQNNGV. The CDR3 extends over 16 amino acids. CDR3 loop: CASSSTGTLTSYEQYF. CDR3 in DNA: TGTGCCAGCAGCAGTACCGGGACTCTTACCTCCTACGAGCAGTACTTC.

Ten or more counts support this clonotype. The chain links TRBV4-1 to TRBJ1-6, with no clear D. Deletions cut 0 bases from V and 0 bases from J, with 9 bases between. This CDR3 spans 17 amino acids. Germline V CDR1 and CDR2: MGHRA, YSYEKL. The CDR3 bases are TGCGCCAGCAGCCAAGAAGTGAAGTACTCCTATAATTCACCCCTCCACTTT. Translation: CASSQEVKYSYNSPLHF.

This clonotype was recorded a few times. CDR3 residues: CASSPLGETSYNEQFF. The CDR3 DNA reads as TGCGCCAGCAGCCCGTTAGGGGAGACCTCCTACAATGAGCAGTTCTTC. This chain joins TRBV5-1 and TRBJ2-1; the D call may be TRBD1 or TRBD2 (5 bases each). Trimming left V 4 bases short and J 0 bases short, with 14 bases between. The CDR3 length is 16 residues. CDR1 is SGHRS, CDR2 YFSETQ, per germline.

The gene calls are TRBV10-3 and TRBJ2-4, with D possibly TRBD1 on 6 matching bases. Germline CDR1 ENHRY, CDR2 SYGVKD. The germline V and J ends were trimmed by 3 bases and 8 bases, with 11 bases remaining between them. The length of the CDR3 is 13 residues. The CDR3 sequence is CAISDKGEDIQYF. CDR3 nucleotides: TGTGCCATCAGTGATAAGGGGGAAGACATTCAGTACTTC.

CDR3 DNA: TGTGCCAGCAGTTTAAACTCCTACAGGGACAATGAGCAGTTCTTC. This encodes CASSLNSYRDNEQFF. The V call is TRBV27, the J call TRBJ2-1; weak D call: TRBD1 (6 bases). V shed 2 bases and J shed 5 bases, with 13 bases lying between them. The CDR3 spans 15 residues. CDR1 and CDR2 (germline): MNHEY, SMNVEV (reference sequence).

Note on this clonotype: Being one base from a much bigger clone, this may be a read error. The chain joins TRBV29-1 to TRBJ2-7, with TRBD2 matching 8 bases. With the DNA end fitting TRBJ2-5 better, the J assignment may be wrong. Germline values: CDR1 SQVTM, CDR2 ANQGSEA. CDR3 size: 14 residues. CDR3 amino acids: CSTRREDRWETQYF. CDR3 nucleotides: TGCAGCACGCGGCGGGAGGACCGTTGGGAGACCCAGTACTTC.

This clonotype was recorded a few times. The chain joins TRBV4-1 to TRBJ2-1; perhaps TRBD2 as D (5 bases). The CDR3 extends over 16 amino acids. Trimming shortened V by 1 base and J by 4 bases, and 14 bases separated the two germline ends. Per the germline V gene, CDR1 is MGHRA and CDR2 is YSYEKL. The CDR3 bases are TGCGCCAGCAGCCAAGCACCGGGAATCCCTTACAATGAGCAGTTCTTC. As protein: CASSQAPGIPYNEQFF.

The chain joins TRBV9 to TRBJ2-6; D not resolved. This CDR3 has 15 amino acids. The V end lost 4 bases, the J end lost 0 bases, and 8 bases lay between the germline ends. CDR1 and CDR2 (germline): SGDLS, YYNGEE. CDR3: CASSHPTSGANVLTF. CDR3 coding DNA: TGTGCCAGCAGCCACCCGACCTCTGGGGCCAACGTCCTGACTTTC.

V and J are TRBV5-6 and TRBJ2-3; maybe TRBD1 (6 bases). V was clipped by 9 bases and J by 1 base, with 15 bases between them. The CDR3 is 14 residues long. The germline gives CDR1 SGHDT, CDR2 YYEEEE. Written as DNA, the CDR3 is TGTGCCACGTGGGAAAAGGGGGGCACAGATACGCAGTATTTT. Protein sequence: CATWEKGGTDTQYF.

The chain is built from TRBV28 and TRBJ2-7, with D perhaps matching TRBD2 (6 bases). The germline gives CDR1 MDHEN, CDR2 SYDVKM. The CDR3 is 13 amino acids. V was clipped by 7 bases and J by 5 bases, with 15 bases between them. CDR3: CASTPGGRNEQYF. CDR3 bases: TGTGCCAGCACTCCCGGGGGTAGGAACGAGCAGTACTTC.

The gene calls are TRBV10-3 and TRBJ2-5; perhaps TRBD2 as D (6 bases). The better agreement between TRBJ2-7 and the DNA end casts doubt on the J call. CDR3 size: 14 residues. From germline, CDR1 is ENHRY and CDR2 SYGVKD. As DNA, the CDR3 is TGTGCCATCAGTGAGACCCGGGACTCCCGCGAGCAGTACTTC. Residues: CAISETRDSREQYF.

The chain carries TRBV9 and TRBJ2-3; TRBD2 matches 8 bases. The germline gives CDR1 SGDLS, CDR2 YYNGEE. CDR3 size: 15 residues. With V trimmed by 4 bases and J by 7 bases, 11 bases remained unmatched. CDR3 sequence: CASSSRGSGTNTQYF. The CDR3 nucleotides are TGTGCCAGCAGCTCGAGAGGTAGCGGGACGAATACGCAGTATTTT. The whole variable domain, filled in from reference TRBV9 and TRBJ2-3, reads DSGVTQTPKHLITATGQRVTLRCSPRSGDLSVYWYQQSLDQGLQFLIQYYNGEERAKGNILERFSAQQFPDLHSELNLSSLELGDSALYFCASSSRGSGTNTQYFGPGTRLTVL.

The gene calls are TRBV7-2 and TRBJ2-1; 9 bases are a match to TRBD2. V trimming: 5 bases; J trimming: 11 bases; junction bases outside the gene matches: 7. Germline loops: CDR1 SGHTA, CDR2 FQGNSA. This CDR3 has 13 amino acids. The CDR3 DNA reads TGTGCCAGCAGCCTTAGCGGGAGAGGGAAGCAGTTCTTC. This codes for CASSLSGRGKQFF.

The chain couples TRBV27 to TRBJ2-1; the match to TRBD2 covers 13 bases. Germline V CDR1 and CDR2: MNHEY, SMNVEV (reference sequence). V shed 4 bases and J 11 bases; nucleotides not matched to a gene: 2. The CDR3 totals 13 residues. Here the CDR3 DNA reads TGTGCCAGCAGTTCACTAGCGGGAGGGCAGCAGTTCTTC. Translation: CASSSLAGGQQFF.

This clonotype appeared once. A read error may account for a junction end that differs from germline. This chain uses TRBV15 with TRBJ2-4, with D possibly being TRBD2 (5 bases). This CDR3 has 14 residues. From germline, CDR1 is LNHNV and CDR2 YYDKDF (reference sequence). As DNA, the CDR3 is TGTGCAACCAGCGCAACCGCCCGGGGAAACATTCAGTACTTC. Protein product: CATSATARGNIQYF.

This clonotype has a single count. This rearrangement joins TRBV6-1 to TRBJ2-3; 8 nucleotides line up with TRBD1. CDR3 size: 15 residues. Trimming cost V 7 bases and J 4 bases; bases outside gene matches: 10. The germline V gene encodes CDR1 MNHNS and CDR2 SASEGT. Here the CDR3 reads CASTRQGLGPDTQYF. The CDR3 DNA follows: TGTGCCAGCACTAGACAGGGGCTCGGTCCAGATACGCAGTATTTT.

This clonotype was counted at least ten times. The chain combines TRBV20-1 with TRBJ2-1; 7 bases match TRBD1. The germline V gene encodes CDR1 DFQATT and CDR2 SNEGSKA (reference sequence). V lost 5 bases to trimming and J lost 2 bases; unmatched junction nucleotides: 6. The CDR3 has 14 residues. The DNA of the CDR3 is TGCAGTGCTGGTGGACAGGTCACCTACAATGAGCAGTTCTTC. This encodes CSAGGQVTYNEQFF.

A word on this clonotype: One end of the junction does not line up with germline, which may come from a read error. The V call is TRBV2, the J call TRBJ2-3, with 10 bases that match TRBD2. Germline V CDR1 and CDR2: SNHLY, FYNNEI. This CDR3 is built from 18 residues. The CDR3 spells CASSEEEAGGPSTETQYF. As DNA, the CDR3 is TGTGCCAGCAGTGAAGAAGAAGCGGGAGGGCCGAGCACAGAGACGCAGTATTTT.

In this sample, this clonotype turned up a few times. This chain links TRBV9 with TRBJ2-2; possible D gene TRBD2, 6 bases. V lost 6 bases and J lost 1, with 7 bases in between. Germline V gene lookup returns CDR1 SGDLS and CDR2 YYNGEE. This CDR3 region has 13 residues. CDR3 nucleotide sequence: TGTGCCAGCACGGGGGAGAACACCGGGGAGCTGTTTTTT. It is translated as CASTGENTGELFF.

The chain is built from TRBV2 and TRBJ2-3; D unresolved. CDR3 length: 14 amino acids. Germline CDR1 is SNHLY and CDR2 is FYNNEI. V lost 7 bases and J 1 base, leaving 12 bases between the germline ends. CDR3 sequence: CASTQWSGTDTQYF. The CDR3 nucleotides read TGTGCCAGCACCCAATGGTCTGGCACAGATACGCAGTATTTT.

The chain joins TRBV5-1 to TRBJ2-2; D may be TRBD1 (8 bases). Germline V gene data show CDR1 as SGHRS and CDR2 as YFSETQ. The CDR3 is made up of 16 amino acids. With 5 bases removed from V and 3 bases from J, the gap between germline ends came to 17 bases. DNA for the CDR3: TGCGCCAGCAGATTCGTTACAGGGGGGGACACCGGGGAGCTGTTTTTT. Protein sequence: CASRFVTGGDTGELFF.

This sequence joins TRBV10-3 and TRBJ2-3, with TRBD2 matching over 11 bases. CDR3 length equals 19 residues. V lost 5 bases and J lost 0; bases outside the gene matches: 13. The germline gives CDR1 ENHRY, CDR2 SYGVKD. The CDR3 coding sequence is TGTGCCATCAGTCGACTAGCGGGACTCGACTCTTATAGCACAGATACGCAGTATTTT. It encodes CAISRLAGLDSYSTDTQYF.

In nucleotides, the CDR3 is TGCAGTGCTAGAGTCTCTGGCGGGAGTGTCGGAAACATTCAGTACTTC. It is translated as CSARVSGGSVGNIQYF. This chain connects TRBV20-1 to TRBJ2-4, with 7 nucleotides matching TRBD2. The CDR3 length is 16 residues. Trimming took 1 base from V and 6 from J; bases not matched to a gene: 12. Germline assignment: CDR1 DFQATT and CDR2 SNEGSKA (reference sequence).

V and J are TRBV14 and TRBJ2-5, with D perhaps given as TRBD1 or TRBD2 (5 bases each). CDR3 length: 12 residues. V lost 1 base to trimming and J lost 13 bases, with 13 bases between them. Germline V gene lookup returns CDR1 SGHDN and CDR2 FVKESK. This chain's CDR3 is CASSQVPGTMYF. For the CDR3, the DNA is TGTGCCAGCAGCCAAGTCCCGGGGACCATGTACTTC.